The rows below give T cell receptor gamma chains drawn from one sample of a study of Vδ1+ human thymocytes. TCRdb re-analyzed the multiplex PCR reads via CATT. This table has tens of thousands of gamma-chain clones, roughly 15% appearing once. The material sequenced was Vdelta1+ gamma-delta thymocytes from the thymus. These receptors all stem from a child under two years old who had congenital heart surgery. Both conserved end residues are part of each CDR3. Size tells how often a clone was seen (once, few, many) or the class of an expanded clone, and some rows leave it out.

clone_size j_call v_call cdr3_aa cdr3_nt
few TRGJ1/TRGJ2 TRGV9 CALWEAFYYKKLF TGTGCCTTGTGGGAGGCCTTCTATTATAAGAAACTCTTT
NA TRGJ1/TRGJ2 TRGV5 CATWDEKYKKLF TGTGCCACCTGGGACGAGAAATATAAGAAACTCTTT
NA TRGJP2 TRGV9 CALWDPLVDWIKTF TGTGCCTTGTGGGATCCTCTTGTTGATTGGATCAAGACGTTT
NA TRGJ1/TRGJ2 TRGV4 CATWMHPNKKLF TGTGCCACCTGGATGCATCCCAATAAGAAACTCTTT
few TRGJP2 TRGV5 CATWDTPNRSDWIKTF TGTGCCACCTGGGACACCCCGAACCGTAGTGATTGGATCAAGACGTTT
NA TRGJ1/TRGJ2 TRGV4 CATWDPRNYYKKLF TGTGCCACCTGGGACCCCCGGAATTATTATAAGAAACTCTTT
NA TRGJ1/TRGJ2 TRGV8 CATWDSLFYYKKLF TGTGCCACCTGGGATAGTCTGTTTTATTATAAGAAACTCTTT
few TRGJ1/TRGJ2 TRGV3 CATWDRFNYKKLF TGTGCCACCTGGGACAGGTTTAATTATAAGAAACTCTTT
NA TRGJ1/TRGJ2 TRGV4 CATWNVGGKLF TGTGCCACCTGGAATGTTGGGGGGAAACTCTTT
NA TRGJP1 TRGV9 CALWTREFKIF TGTGCCTTGTGGACCCGGGAGTTCAAGATATTT
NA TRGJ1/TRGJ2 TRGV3 CATWFGYYKKLF TGTGCCACCTGGTTCGGTTATTATAAGAAACTCTTT
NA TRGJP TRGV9 CALWEVLREELGKKIEVF TGTGCCTTGTGGGAGGTGCTGCGGGAAGAGTTGGGCAAAAAAATCGAGGTATTT
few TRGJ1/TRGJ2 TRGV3 CATDYKKLF TGTGCCACCGATTATAAGAAACTCTTT
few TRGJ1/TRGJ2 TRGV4 CATWETHQIGLGYKKLF TGTGCCACCTGGGAGACTCACCAGATCGGATTAGGGTATAAGAAACTCTTT
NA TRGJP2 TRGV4 CATWNGGLDWIKTF TGTGCCACCTGGAATGGGGGTTTGGATTGGATCAAGACGTTT
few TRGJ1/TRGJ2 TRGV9 CALWEVRGYKRLF TGTGCCTTGTGGGAGGTGCGCGGTTATAAGAGACTCTTT
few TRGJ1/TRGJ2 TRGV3 CATWDPVLNYYKKLF TGTGCCACCTGGGACCCCGTATTGAATTATTATAAGAAACTCTTT
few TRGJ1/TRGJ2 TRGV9 CALWEVVPKKLF TGTGCCTTGTGGGAGGTGGTTCCTAAGAAACTCTTT
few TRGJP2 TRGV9 CALWEVRGSDWIKTF TGTGCCTTGTGGGAGGTGCGGGGTAGTGATTGGATCAAGACGTTT
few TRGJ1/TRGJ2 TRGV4 CATWNVSGYYKKLF TGTGCCACCTGGAACGTTTCGGGATATTATAAGAAACTCTTT
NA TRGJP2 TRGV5 CATWDRRSDWIKTF TGTGCCACCTGGGACCGTCGTAGTGATTGGATCAAGACGTTT
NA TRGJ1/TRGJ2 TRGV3 CATWDRPGTKKLF TGTGCCACCTGGGACAGGCCAGGGACTAAGAAACTCTTT
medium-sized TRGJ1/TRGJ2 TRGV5 CATWDRGKKLF TGTGCCACCTGGGACAGGGGTAAGAAACTCTTT
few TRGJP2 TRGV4 CATWDGSITSSDWIKTF TGTGCCACCTGGGATGGGTCCATTACGAGTAGTGATTGGATCAAGACGTTT
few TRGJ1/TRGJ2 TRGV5 CATWDRPDYLKKLF TGTGCCACCTGGGACAGGCCGGATTACCTTAAGAAACTCTTT
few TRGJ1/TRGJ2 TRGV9 CALWEVFSYKKLF TGTGCCTTGTGGGAGGTGTTCAGTTATAAGAAACTCTTT
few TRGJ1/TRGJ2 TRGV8 CATCAPKLF TGTGCCACCTGCGCGCCGAAACTCTTT
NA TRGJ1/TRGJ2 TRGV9 CALWEVTDYYKKLF TGTGCCTTGTGGGAGGTCACAGATTATTATAAGAAACTCTTT
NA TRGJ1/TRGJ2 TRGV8 CATWDPRGKKLF TGTGCCACCTGGGATCCCAGAGGTAAGAAACTCTTT
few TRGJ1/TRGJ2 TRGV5 CATWDGADDKKLF TGTGCCACCTGGGACGGAGCCGATGATAAGAAACTCTTT
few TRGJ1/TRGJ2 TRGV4 CATWNGPGYKKLF TGTGCCACCTGGAATGGACCGGGGTATAAGAAACTCTTT
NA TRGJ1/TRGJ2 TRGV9 CALWEVPRAPSYKKLF TGTGCCTTGTGGGAGGTGCCCAGGGCTCCTAGTTATAAGAAACTCTTT
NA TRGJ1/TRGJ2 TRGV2 CATWDGPPNYYKKLF TGTGCCACCTGGGACGGGCCCCCGAATTATTATAAGAAACTCTTT
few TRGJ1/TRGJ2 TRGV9 CALWVAYYKKLF TGTGCCTTGTGGGTAGCGTATTATAAGAAACTCTTT
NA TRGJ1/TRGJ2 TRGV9 CALWGVRGSGYKKLF TGTGCCTTGTGGGGGGTGCGGGGTAGCGGTTATAAGAAACTCTTT
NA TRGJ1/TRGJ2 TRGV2 CATWDGRVYKKLF TGTGCCACCTGGGACGGAAGGGTTTATAAGAAACTCTTT
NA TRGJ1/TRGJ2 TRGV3 CATWDRQQLF TGTGCCACCTGGGACAGGCAGCAACTCTTT
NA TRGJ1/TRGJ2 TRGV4 CATWNGDVDYYKKLF TGTGCCACCTGGAATGGGGACGTTGATTATTATAAGAAACTCTTT
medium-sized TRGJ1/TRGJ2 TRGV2 CATWEDYKKLF TGTGCCACCTGGGAGGATTATAAGAAACTCTTT
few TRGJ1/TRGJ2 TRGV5 CATWDRQLERLF TGTGCCACCTGGGACAGGCAACTGGAGCGACTCTTT
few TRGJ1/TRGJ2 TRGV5 CATWDPFEKLF TGTGCCACCTGGGACCCCTTCGAGAAACTCTTT
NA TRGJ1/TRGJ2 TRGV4 CATWVEPYYKKLF TGTGCCACCTGGGTCGAACCTTATTATAAGAAACTCTTT
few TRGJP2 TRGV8 CATWDPSSDWIKTF TGTGCCACCTGGGATCCCAGTAGTGATTGGATCAAGACGTTT
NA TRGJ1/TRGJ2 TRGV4 CATWSDLYYKKLF TGTGCCACCTGGAGTGACCTTTATTATAAGAAACTCTTT
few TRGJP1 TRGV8 CATWPRRRFEHTGWFKIF TGTGCCACCTGGCCCCGACGCAGGTTCGAACACACTGGTTGGTTCAAGATATTT
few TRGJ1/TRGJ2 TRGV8 CATWPVPYYKKLF TGTGCCACCTGGCCTGTTCCCTATTATAAGAAACTCTTT
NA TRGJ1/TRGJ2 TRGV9 CALWEVHVNYKKLF TGTGCCTTGTGGGAGGTGCACGTGAATTATAAGAAACTCTTT
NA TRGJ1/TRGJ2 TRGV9 CALWEVNLGKLF TGTGCCTTGTGGGAGGTGAATTTAGGGAAACTCTTT